Included here is one T cell receptor (beta chain) sequence, with context. This CDR3 contains 11 residues. The ends were cut back, 10 bases at V and 9 bases at J, with 13 bases in the middle. Germline CDR1 and CDR2: MNHEY and SMNVEV (reference sequence). Assay: immunoSEQ multiplex PCR; the TCRdb copy retains only in-frame clones and omits some. The sample yields approximately 58,000 clones, approximately 92% seen once. The data derive from a study of T cell changes during pregnancy in multiple sclerosis. The material sequenced was peripheral blood, taken in the second trimester of pregnancy. This TCR was sampled from a female donor with multiple sclerosis, enrolled in a pregnancy study. V usage is TRBV27 and J usage is TRBJ2-1; weak D call: TRBD1 (6 bases). CDR3 DNA: TGTGCCACTCAGGGGAAAGGTGAGCAGTTCTTC. It yields the protein CATQGKGEQFF.